Each of the 20 T cell receptor beta chains below was sequenced from the same sample in a study of cytotoxic CD8 clonotypes in ibrutinib-treated CLL. Repertoires were generated with immunoSEQ multiplex PCR, while TCRdb's copy carries only in-frame clones and drops some. The data contain some 200,000 clones, 60% to 80% of them singletons. The sample in question was PBMCs, obtained after 12 months of ibrutinib treatment. The receptors here all came from a human donor with chronic lymphocytic leukemia.

The chain links TRBV5-4 to TRBJ2-5; D could derive from TRBD1 or TRBD2 (5 bases each). The germline CDR1 and CDR2 sequences are SGHNT and YYREEE (reference sequence). V lost 3 bases, J lost 4 bases, and 19 bases lay in between. The CDR3 runs to 16 residues. For the CDR3, the DNA is TGTGCCAGCAGCTCAGCAGGGAGTTCGTGGTTAGAGACCCAGTACTTC. Residues: CASSSAGSSWLETQYF.

The chain uses TRBV9 and TRBJ2-2; TRBD1 aligns across 7 bases. Trimming took 3 bases from V and 4 from J; bases not matched to a gene: 6. Germline values: CDR1 SGDLS, CDR2 YYNGEE. The CDR3 is 15 amino acids. CDR3: CASSAGQPLTGELFF. The CDR3 DNA follows: TGTGCCAGCAGCGCGGGACAGCCACTCACCGGGGAGCTGTTTTTT.

Notes on this clone: This same CDR3 is encoded by further DNA sequences in the sample. The CDR3 sequence is CASSPQDTDTQYF. CDR3 nucleotides: TGTGCCAGCTCACCCCAGGATACAGATACGCAGTATTTT. J is TRBJ2-3 and V is TRBV18; D not certain. CDR1 and CDR2 from the germline V gene are KGHSH and LQKENI. The CDR3 has 13 residues. Trimming cost V 3 bases and J 3 bases, with 7 bases left between them. Full variable domain (outside the CDR3, taken from reference TRBV18 and TRBJ2-3): NAGVMQNPRHLVRRRGQEARLRCSPMKGHSHVYWYRQLPEEGLKFMVYLQKENIIDESGMPKERFSAEFPKEGPSILRIQQVVRGDSAAYFCASSPQDTDTQYFGPGTRLTVL.

The chain links TRBV7-3 to TRBJ2-7, with TRBD1 matching over 8 bases. The CDR3 length is 13 residues. V lost 5 bases and J lost 6; bases outside the gene matches: 6. Germline CDR1 is SGHTA and CDR2 is FQGTGA. DNA for the CDR3: TGTGCCAGCAGCCCCGGACAGGGTTTCGAGCAGTACTTC. It translates to CASSPGQGFEQYF.

This clone was found once. J is TRBJ2-2 and V is TRBV2; a weak D match, TRBD2 (6 bases). Between the trimmed V and J ends, which lost 7 bases and 2 bases, there was a span of 29 bases. The CDR3 has 20 amino acids. The germline V gene encodes CDR1 SNHLY and CDR2 FYNNEI. In DNA form, the CDR3 reads TGTGCCAGCACCGAAGGGGCATTAGCGGCCTCACATCATAACACCGGGGAGCTGTTTTTT. Translation: CASTEGALAASHHNTGELFF.

The chain joins TRBV6-5 to TRBJ1-5, with 12 bases fitting TRBD1. The germline V gene encodes CDR1 MNHEY and CDR2 SVGAGI. V dropped 2 bases and J dropped 6; count of bases not matched to a gene: 2. The CDR3 loop spans 15 amino acids. The CDR3 nucleotides are TGTGCCAGCAGTTACGGGACAGGGGGCGGTCAGCCCCAGCATTTT. Protein sequence: CASSYGTGGGQPQHF.

The CDR3 DNA reads TGTGCCAGTAGTATAGCGGGACAGGGGTTATATCAGCCCCAGCATTTT. Translated, it gives CASSIAGQGLYQPQHF. The J gene is TRBJ1-5, the V gene TRBV19; 10 bases align to TRBD1. The CDR3 contains 16 residues. Germline V gene lookup returns CDR1 LNHDA and CDR2 SQIVND (reference sequence). The J segment lost 5 bases and the V segment lost 1 base, leaving 5 bases of the junction unmatched.

The chain has TRBV10-2 and TRBJ2-5; D ambiguous. The V gene lost 4 bases and the J gene lost 7 bases, with 13 bases spanning the gap. Germline CDR1 WSHSY, CDR2 SAAADI. This CDR3 comprises 13 residues. CDR3 in DNA: TGCGCCAGCAGTGGTCAGCCCGAAGGGACCCAGTACTTC. Its protein is CASSGQPEGTQYF.

This chain connects TRBV7-9 to TRBJ2-7; 12 positions match TRBD1. This CDR3 spans 15 amino acids. Trimming removed 5 bases from V and 4 bases from J; junction bases left unmatched: 6. In germline, CDR1 is SEHNR, CDR2 FQNEAQ (reference sequence). Written as DNA, the CDR3 is TGTGCCAGCAGCCCCATGGGACAGGGGGCTTACGAGCAGTACTTC. Its protein product is CASSPMGQGAYEQYF. Supplemented by reference TRBV7-9 and TRBJ2-7, the full variable domain reads DTGVSQNPRHKITKRGQNVTFRCDPISEHNRLYWYRQTLGQGPEFLTYFQNEAQLEKSRLLSDRFSAERPKGSFSTLEIQRTEQGDSAMYLCASSPMGQGAYEQYFGPGTRLTVT.

This clone was found a few times. V is TRBV7-9 and J is TRBJ1-1, with a weak D call TRBD1 (6 bases). Germline assignment: CDR1 SEHNR and CDR2 FQNEAQ (reference sequence). Trimming cost V 4 bases and J 1 base, with 10 bases left between them. This CDR3 has 14 residues. As DNA, the CDR3 is TGTGCCAGCAGCTACGACAGGAGGAACACTGAAGCTTTCTTT. This sequence encodes CASSYDRRNTEAFF.

This rearrangement joins TRBV14 to TRBJ1-2; unclear D gene. V gave up 1 base and J gave up 9 bases, with 12 bases separating them. Germline V CDR1 and CDR2: SGHDN, FVKESK. The CDR3 totals 13 residues. This chain's CDR3 is CASSQAIISSYTF. CDR3 coding DNA: TGTGCCAGCAGCCAAGCTATAATCTCTAGCTACACCTTC.

The genes are TRBV6-4 and TRBJ1-6; no firm D call. The CDR3 sequence is 15 residues long. Germline assignment: CDR1 MRHNA and CDR2 SNTAGT. Trimming pared 5 bases from V and 6 bases from J, leaving 14 bases between. In nucleotides, the CDR3 is TGTGCCAGCAGTCTCGGGGTAGGCAGTAATTCACCCCTCCACTTT. Its translation is CASSLGVGSNSPLHF.

This chain uses TRBV5-1 with TRBJ2-7; 7 bases map to TRBD1. V gave up 4 bases and J gave up 6 bases; unmatched junction bases: 16. The CDR3 sequence is 16 residues long. The V gene's germline CDR1 is SGHRS and CDR2 YFSETQ. The CDR3, as DNA: TGCGCCAGCAGCGCATTGGACAGGCCCTTTTTTAGCGAGCAGTACTTC. This codes for CASSALDRPFFSEQYF.

J is TRBJ2-7 and V is TRBV5-6; D gene ambiguous. Germline CDR1 SGHDT, CDR2 YYEEEE. The CDR3 contains 12 residues. The V gene lost 1 base and the J gene lost 2 bases, with 4 bases spanning the gap. The CDR3: CASSLFAYEQYF. DNA of the CDR3: TGTGCCAGCAGCTTGTTTGCCTACGAGCAGTACTTC.

The chain couples TRBV5-5 to TRBJ2-7; TRBD1 might be the D (5 bases). With 2 bases removed from V and 2 bases from J, the gap between germline ends came to 8 bases. Germline V gives CDR1 SGHKS, CDR2 YYEKEE (reference sequence). The CDR3 is 13 residues long. CDR3 nucleotide sequence: TGTGCCAGCAGCTTAACAGGTACCTACGAGCAGTACTTC. Translated, it gives CASSLTGTYEQYF.

V gene TRBV6-5 combines with J gene TRBJ2-7; TRBD2 agrees at 11 bases. Germline CDR1 reads MNHEY; CDR2 reads SVGAGI. This CDR3 comprises 15 residues. Unmatched junction bases numbered 0, after V lost 0 bases and J lost 2 bases. CDR3 protein: CASSYSGLAAYEQYF. CDR3 nucleotides: TGTGCCAGCAGTTACTCGGGACTAGCGGCCTACGAGCAGTACTTC.

This clone has more than one count but fewer than ten. The rearrangement uses TRBV6-1 and TRBJ2-1; D unclear. CDR1 and CDR2 from the germline V gene are MNHNS and SASEGT. The CDR3 totals 12 residues. Trimming took 6 bases from V and 7 from J, leaving 10 bases between them. CDR3 DNA sequence: TGTGCCAGCAGATCGGAGCCTAATGAGCAGTTCTTC. The encoded protein is CASRSEPNEQFF.

V usage is TRBV4-1 and J usage is TRBJ1-2, with 7 nucleotides matching TRBD1. The length of the CDR3 is 15 residues. The V and J ends lost 4 bases and 3 bases, in that order; junction bases with no gene match: 8. Germline CDR1 and CDR2: MGHRA and YSYEKL. CDR3 sequence: CASSPKDRSYYGYTF. The CDR3 nucleotides are TGCGCCAGCAGCCCTAAGGACAGGAGCTACTATGGCTACACCTTC.

V usage is TRBV2 and J usage is TRBJ1-2, with TRBD1 as a possible D gene (5 bases). Per germline, CDR1 SNHLY and CDR2 FYNNEI. The V end lost 4 bases, the J end lost 6 bases, and 12 bases lay between the germline ends. The CDR3 length is 13 residues. The CDR3 sequence is CASSVSGRDGYTF. The DNA of the CDR3 is TGTGCCAGCAGTGTGTCGGGGCGGGATGGCTACACCTTC.

In the case of this clone: At one end the junction does not follow the germline gene, possibly because of a read error. V usage is TRBV7-7 and J usage is TRBJ2-2; D might be TRBD2 (5 bases). This CDR3 comprises 14 residues. In germline, CDR1 is SSHAT, CDR2 FNYEAQ (reference sequence). CDR3 coding DNA: TGTGCTAGCAGCTTGGGCGGGTACACCGGGGAGCTGTTTTTT. Translation gives CASSLGGYTGELFF.